This T cell receptor beta chain comes out of a study of T cell clonality in common variable immunodeficiency. Study-wide results and limits: CVID subjects had higher TCRbeta clonality than healthy controls, most marked in about a third. Links between repertoire features and CVID complications were heterogeneity-limited. Fewer TCRbeta clones were shared among CVID subjects than controls.

Germline-derived CDR1 and CDR2 are SNHLY and FYNNEI. V shed 6 bases and J shed 3 bases, with 8 bases lying between them. The CDR3 covers 12 residues. CVID and control samples used equivalent genomic DNA input. The protocol was immunoSEQ multiplex PCR, while the TCRdb copy is restricted to in-frame clones and leaves out a portion. The table lists 30,000 or so clones, no singletons, with roughly 4% in the top ten. This clone was picked up many times. The antigen is unknown. The read ends 3 residues shy of where the CDR3 ends; the end is completed using the germline J gene. The V call is TRBV2, the J call TRBJ1-2; maybe TRBD1 (6 bases). This sequence was found in a person aged 18 to 70 in good health. The sequencing sample was made of peripheral blood mononuclear cells. CDR3 DNA (partial): TGTGCCAGCAGACGGACAGACTATGGC. Protein product: CASRRTDYG. The entire CDR3 protein is CASRRTDYGYTF.